These T cell receptor beta chains were read from a single sample in a study of blood T cell repertoires in COVID-19. Measured with immunoSEQ multiplex PCR; TCRdb has only the in-frame clones, and not every one. In the table there are around 130,000 clones, about 77% of which are singletons. Sequenced: peripheral blood. All receptors derive from an elderly man with acute or convalescent COVID-19. CDR3s include the opening cysteine and the closing phenylalanine or tryptophan. The order of the fields is CDR3 DNA, CDR3 protein, D gene, clone size, CDR3 length, J gene, V gene. The D gene is left open where the match is weak. Expanded clones are given a class, and other clones once, few, many or no size at all.

CDR3 DNA: TGTGCCAGCAGTGAAGTCGGTTACACAGATACGCAGTATTTT
CDR3 protein: CASSEVGYTDTQYF
D gene: -
clone size: -
CDR3 length: 14
J gene: TRBJ2-3
V gene: TRBV6-1

CDR3 DNA: TGTGCCTGGAGGGGGGGACAGCGGAACACTGAAGCTTTCTTT
CDR3 protein: CAWRGGQRNTEAFF
D gene: TRBD1
clone size: -
CDR3 length: 14
J gene: TRBJ1-1
V gene: TRBV30

CDR3 DNA: TGTGCCAGCAGCACCCCGCGTGGGGCGGCTGGAAACACCATATATTTT
CDR3 protein: CASSTPRGAAGNTIYF
D gene: -
clone size: -
CDR3 length: 16
J gene: TRBJ1-3
V gene: TRBV7-9

CDR3 DNA: TGCAGCGTTGAACGGGGCAATGAGCAGTTCTTC
CDR3 protein: CSVERGNEQFF
D gene: -
clone size: -
CDR3 length: 11
J gene: TRBJ2-1
V gene: TRBV29-1

CDR3 DNA: TGTGCCAGCAGTTATCGTTCTAGTTCGCGCCGCACAGATACGCAGTATTTT
CDR3 protein: CASSYRSSSRRTDTQYF
D gene: -
clone size: -
CDR3 length: 17
J gene: TRBJ2-3
V gene: TRBV6-2/TRBV6-3

CDR3 DNA: TGTGCCAGCAGCCCCGGACAGACAAAAGAGACCCAGTACTTC
CDR3 protein: CASSPGQTKETQYF
D gene: -
clone size: -
CDR3 length: 14
J gene: TRBJ2-5
V gene: TRBV7-3

CDR3 DNA: TGTGCCAGCAGCTCCCGGGTTGGAGGGATCTACGAGCAGTACTTC
CDR3 protein: CASSSRVGGIYEQYF
D gene: -
clone size: -
CDR3 length: 15
J gene: TRBJ2-7
V gene: TRBV7-2

CDR3 DNA: TGTGCCAGGGAGGTTAGGACAGACGACCTCCCTAGCAATCAGCCCCAGCATTTT
CDR3 protein: CAREVRTDDLPSNQPQHF
D gene: -
clone size: -
CDR3 length: 18
J gene: TRBJ1-5
V gene: TRBV9

CDR3 DNA: TGCGCCAGCAGCCAAGCCTTGGGGACAAGAGCCTACGAGCAGTACTTC
CDR3 protein: CASSQALGTRAYEQYF
D gene: -
clone size: -
CDR3 length: 16
J gene: TRBJ2-7
V gene: TRBV4-3

CDR3 DNA: TGTGCCAGCAGTCTTATGGGTTGGGGACAGGGCTACGAGCAGTACTTC
CDR3 protein: CASSLMGWGQGYEQYF
D gene: TRBD1
clone size: few
CDR3 length: 16
J gene: TRBJ2-7
V gene: TRBV27

CDR3 DNA: TGTGCCAGCAGCTTATCGGGGGGAGGGCCTCCGTCCCATTTT
CDR3 protein: CASSLSGGGPPSHF
D gene: -
clone size: many
CDR3 length: 14
J gene: TRBJ1-5
V gene: TRBV7-2

CDR3 DNA: TGCGCCAGCAGCTTAGATGGTCGCCAGGGAGATACGCAGTATTTT
CDR3 protein: CASSLDGRQGDTQYF
D gene: -
clone size: few
CDR3 length: 15
J gene: TRBJ2-3
V gene: TRBV5-1

CDR3 DNA: TGTGCCAGCAGCCAAGGGGTAGCGGGGGGACAAGAGACCCAGTACTTC
CDR3 protein: CASSQGVAGGQETQYF
D gene: TRBD2
clone size: -
CDR3 length: 16
J gene: TRBJ2-5
V gene: TRBV3-1/TRBV3-2

CDR3 DNA: TGTGCCATCAGTGATGTAGCGGGGGCCAGCTACGAGCAGTACTTC
CDR3 protein: CAISDVAGASYEQYF
D gene: TRBD2
clone size: -
CDR3 length: 15
J gene: TRBJ2-7
V gene: TRBV10-3

CDR3 DNA: TGTGCCAGCAGCCGAAGGATGTTGGGAGTTAATGAAAAACTGTTTTTT
CDR3 protein: CASSRRMLGVNEKLFF
D gene: -
clone size: many
CDR3 length: 16
J gene: TRBJ1-4
V gene: TRBV5-6

CDR3 DNA: TGCGCCAGCAGCTTGCGGGTCTCCACCGGGGAGCTGTTTTTT
CDR3 protein: CASSLRVSTGELFF
D gene: -
clone size: -
CDR3 length: 14
J gene: TRBJ2-2
V gene: TRBV5-1

CDR3 DNA: TGTGCCAGCAGTGCTGGGACAGGGTCTCAGAGCACCTACGAGCAGTACTTC
CDR3 protein: CASSAGTGSQSTYEQYF
D gene: TRBD1
clone size: -
CDR3 length: 17
J gene: TRBJ2-7
V gene: TRBV7-9